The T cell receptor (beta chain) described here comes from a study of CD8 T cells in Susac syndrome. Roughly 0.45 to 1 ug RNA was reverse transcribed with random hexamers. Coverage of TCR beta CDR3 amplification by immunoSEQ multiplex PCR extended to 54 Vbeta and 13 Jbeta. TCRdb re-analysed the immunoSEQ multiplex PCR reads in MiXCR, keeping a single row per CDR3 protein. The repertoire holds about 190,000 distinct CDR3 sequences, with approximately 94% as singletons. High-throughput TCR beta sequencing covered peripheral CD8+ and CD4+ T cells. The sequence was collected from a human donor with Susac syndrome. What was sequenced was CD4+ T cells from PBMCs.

Written as DNA, the CDR3 is TGTGCCAGCAGCTTAGGCCCGGACTTGAGCTCTGGAAACACCATATATTTT. Its translation is CASSLGPDLSSGNTIYF. V usage is TRBV13 and J usage is TRBJ1-3; unclear D gene. Trimming pared 0 bases from V and 0 bases from J, leaving 12 bases between. CDR1 and CDR2 from the germline V gene are PRHDT and FYEKMQ (reference sequence). This CDR3 has 17 amino acids. Supplemented by reference TRBV13 and TRBJ1-3, the full variable domain reads AAGVIQSPRHLIKEKRETATLKCYPIPRHDTVYWYQQGPGQDPQFLISFYEKMQSDKGSIPDRFSAQQFSDYHSELNMSSLELGDSALYFCASSLGPDLSSGNTIYFGEGSWLTVV.